This TCR beta chain appears in the sequencing data of a study of blood T cells in healthy people across ages. PCR was performed a second time for roughly 7 to 12 cycles using a sample-barcoded 5' primer and a J-beta primer mix. TCRdb re-derived calls from the 5' RACE reads in MiXCR, one entry per CDR3 protein. Of about 320,000 distinct CDR3 sequences listed, around 27% are singletons. The sequence was obtained from a woman in her seventies in good health. The material sequenced was blood.

The CDR3 spells CSVLGLARQETQYF. CDR3 in DNA: TGCAGCGTTCTCGGACTGGCGAGACAAGAGACCCAGTACTTC. The chain links TRBV29-1 to TRBJ2-5; weak D call: TRBD2 (5 bases). Germline values: CDR1 SQVTM, CDR2 ANQGSEA. The V gene lost 5 bases and the J gene lost 2 bases, with 15 bases spanning the gap. There are 14 residues in the CDR3.